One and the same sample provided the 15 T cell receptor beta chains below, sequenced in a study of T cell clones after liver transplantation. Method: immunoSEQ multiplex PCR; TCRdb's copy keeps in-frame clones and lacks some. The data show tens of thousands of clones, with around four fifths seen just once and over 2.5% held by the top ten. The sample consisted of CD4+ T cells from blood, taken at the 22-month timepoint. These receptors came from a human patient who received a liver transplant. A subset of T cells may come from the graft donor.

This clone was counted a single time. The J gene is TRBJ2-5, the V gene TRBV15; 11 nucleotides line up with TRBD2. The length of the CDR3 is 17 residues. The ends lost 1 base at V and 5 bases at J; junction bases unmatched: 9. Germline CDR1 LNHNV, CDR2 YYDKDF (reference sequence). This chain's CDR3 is CATSRAALAGGLETQYF. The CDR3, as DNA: TGTGCCACCAGCAGAGCAGCCCTAGCGGGGGGCCTGGAGACCCAGTACTTC.

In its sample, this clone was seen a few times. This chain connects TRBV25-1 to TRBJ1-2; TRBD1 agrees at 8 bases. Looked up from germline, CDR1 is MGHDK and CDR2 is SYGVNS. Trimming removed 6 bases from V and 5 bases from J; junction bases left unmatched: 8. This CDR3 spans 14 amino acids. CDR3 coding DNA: TGTGCCAGCAGACCAGGGGGCGTTCGGTATGGCTACACCTTC. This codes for CASRPGGVRYGYTF.

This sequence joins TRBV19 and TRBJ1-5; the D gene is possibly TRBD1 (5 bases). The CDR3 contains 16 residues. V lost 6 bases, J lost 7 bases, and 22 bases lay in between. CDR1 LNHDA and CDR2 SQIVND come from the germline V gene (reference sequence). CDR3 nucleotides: TGTGCCAGTAGGGGCCCTACGCAGGGAGAAAGGCAGCCCCAGCATTTT. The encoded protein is CASRGPTQGERQPQHF.

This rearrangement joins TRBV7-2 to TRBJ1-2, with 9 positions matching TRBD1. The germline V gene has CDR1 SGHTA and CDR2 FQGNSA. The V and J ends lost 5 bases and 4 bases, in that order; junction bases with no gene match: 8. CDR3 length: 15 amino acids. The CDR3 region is CASSPGQGRTYGYTF. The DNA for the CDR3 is TGTGCCAGCAGCCCGGGACAGGGTCGTACCTATGGCTACACCTTC.

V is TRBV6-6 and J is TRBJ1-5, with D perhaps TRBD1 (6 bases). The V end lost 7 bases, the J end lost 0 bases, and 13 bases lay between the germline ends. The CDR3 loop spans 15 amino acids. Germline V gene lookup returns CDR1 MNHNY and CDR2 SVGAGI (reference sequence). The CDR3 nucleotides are TGTGCCAGCAAAAGGGGGGCAGCTAGCAATCAGCCCCAGCATTTT. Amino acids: CASKRGAASNQPQHF.

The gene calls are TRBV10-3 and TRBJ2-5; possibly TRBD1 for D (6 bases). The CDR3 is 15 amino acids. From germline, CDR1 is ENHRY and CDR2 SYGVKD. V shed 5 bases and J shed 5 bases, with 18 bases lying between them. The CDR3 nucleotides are TGTGCCATCAGTCCGACCCAGACAGGCTGGGAGACCCAGTACTTC. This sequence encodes CAISPTQTGWETQYF.

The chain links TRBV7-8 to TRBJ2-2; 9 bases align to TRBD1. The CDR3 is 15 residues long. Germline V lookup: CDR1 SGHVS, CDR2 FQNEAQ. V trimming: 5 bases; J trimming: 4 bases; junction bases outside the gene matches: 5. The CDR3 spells CASSHDRGGTGELFF. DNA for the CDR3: TGTGCCAGCAGCCATGACAGGGGGGGCACCGGGGAGCTGTTTTTT.

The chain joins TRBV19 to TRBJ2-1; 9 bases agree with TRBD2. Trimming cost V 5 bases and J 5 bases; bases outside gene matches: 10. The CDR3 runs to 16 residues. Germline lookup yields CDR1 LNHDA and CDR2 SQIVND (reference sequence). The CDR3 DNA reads TGTGCCAGTAGTCGCGTAACCGGGACTAGCAACAATGAGCAGTTCTTC. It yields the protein CASSRVTGTSNNEQFF.

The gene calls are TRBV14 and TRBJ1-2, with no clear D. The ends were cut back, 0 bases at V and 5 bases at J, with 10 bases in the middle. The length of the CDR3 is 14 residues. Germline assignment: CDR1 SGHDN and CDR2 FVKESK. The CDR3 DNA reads TGTGCCAGCAGCCAAGACGGGAACAATTATGGCTACACCTTC. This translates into CASSQDGNNYGYTF.

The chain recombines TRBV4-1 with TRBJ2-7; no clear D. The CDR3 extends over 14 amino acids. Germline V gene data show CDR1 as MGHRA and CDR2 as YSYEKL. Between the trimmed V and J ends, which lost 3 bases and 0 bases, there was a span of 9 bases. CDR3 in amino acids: CASSHPGSSYEQYF. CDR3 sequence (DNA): TGCGCCAGCAGCCATCCGGGCAGCTCCTACGAGCAGTACTTC.

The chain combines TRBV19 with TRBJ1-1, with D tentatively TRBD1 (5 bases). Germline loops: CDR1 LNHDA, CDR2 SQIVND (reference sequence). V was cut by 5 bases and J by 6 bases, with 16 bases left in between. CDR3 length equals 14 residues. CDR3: CASSWKGVGSEAFF. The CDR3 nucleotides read TGTGCCAGTAGTTGGAAAGGGGTAGGCTCTGAAGCTTTCTTT.

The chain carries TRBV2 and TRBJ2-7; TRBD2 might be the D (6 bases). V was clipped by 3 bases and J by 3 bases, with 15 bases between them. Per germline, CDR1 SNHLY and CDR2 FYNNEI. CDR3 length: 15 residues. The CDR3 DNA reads TGTGCCAGCAGTGATGGAGGACGGAGGGGCTACGAGCAGTACTTC. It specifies CASSDGGRRGYEQYF.

CDR3 bases: TGTGCCAGCAGCGCTGAACGAGGTCTGCATCAGCCCCAGCATTTT. Protein: CASSAERGLHQPQHF. The chain links TRBV5-6 to TRBJ1-5; D uncertain. Trimming took off 4 bases at V and 5 bases at J, with 16 bases between the two ends. The CDR3 consists of 15 residues. CDR1 is SGHDT, CDR2 YYEEEE, per germline.

DNA for the CDR3: TGCAGCGTTCGGGACAGGGCGGTTGAGACCCAGTACTTC. Translated: CSVRDRAVETQYF. The rearrangement links TRBV29-1 to TRBJ2-5; TRBD1 matches at 9 bases. The germline CDR1 and CDR2 sequences are SQVTM and ANQGSEA. There are 13 residues in the CDR3. The ends lost 5 bases at V and 5 bases at J; junction bases unmatched: 6. The variable domain in full, with the rest retrieved from reference TRBV29-1 and TRBJ2-5, is SAVISQKPSRDICQRGTSLTIQCQVDSQVTMMFWYRQQPGQSLTLIATANQGSEATYESGFVIDKFPISRPNLTFSTLTVSNMSPEDSSIYLCSVRDRAVETQYFGPGTRLLVL.

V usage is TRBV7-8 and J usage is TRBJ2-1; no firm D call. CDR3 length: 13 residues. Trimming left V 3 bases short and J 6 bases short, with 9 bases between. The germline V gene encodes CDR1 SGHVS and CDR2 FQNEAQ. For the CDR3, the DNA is TGTGCCAGCAGCTTTAGACCGACCAATGAGCAGTTCTTC. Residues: CASSFRPTNEQFF.